The rows below give T cell receptor beta chains drawn from one sample of a study of T cell responses to AZD1222 COVID-19 vaccine. TCRdb's copy holds only in-frame clones and misses some; the assay was immunoSEQ multiplex PCR. The table records about 140,000 clones, 90% to 95% of them present only once. Sequenced material: peripheral blood, taken on day 0 of MenACWY control vaccination. All receptors come from an adult in good health. Each CDR3 is given with its conserved first and last residue. Each record gives: V gene, J gene, CDR3 protein.

TRBV28	TRBJ1-1	CASSGTGANTEAFF
TRBV5-1	TRBJ2-3	CASSSSGRGTDTQYF
TRBV4-2	TRBJ2-5	CASSPGEWETQYF
TRBV28	TRBJ1-2	CASSLTPTGNYGYTF
TRBV6-1	TRBJ2-7	CASSEVPPDEQYF
TRBV28	TRBJ2-1	CASSRDRAQSMKQFF
TRBV6-5	TRBJ2-2	CASNTGVAGELFF
TRBV6-5	TRBJ1-2	CASVEIGRDGYTF
TRBV6-5	TRBJ1-1	CASSWGTGNTEAFF
TRBV6-6	TRBJ1-6	CASSYGPHLNSPLHF
TRBV19	TRBJ2-5	CASSPMVLAEETQYF
TRBV7-2	TRBJ2-5	CASSPRTSGEETQYF
TRBV19	TRBJ1-5	CASSIMGHGNQPQHF
TRBV5-8	TRBJ2-3	CASSLEVAIDTQYF
TRBV7-8	TRBJ1-4	CASSFLGEKLFF
TRBV7-9	TRBJ1-1	CASTSQVATEAFF
TRBV4-2	TRBJ2-3	CASSLGLGASGGASTDTQYF
TRBV12-3/TRBV12-4	TRBJ2-1	CASSLVGANEQFF
TRBV9	TRBJ1-1	CASSPRGYNTEAFF
TRBV9	TRBJ2-7	CASSTSGRGYEQYF
TRBV11-2	TRBJ2-1	CASSFGGSYNEQFF
TRBV9	TRBJ2-1	CASSVGGQSANEQFF
TRBV11-2	TRBJ1-1	CASSLASLTEAFF
TRBV7-9	TRBJ2-7	CASSFEGAHEPYEQYF
TRBV4-2	TRBJ2-1	CASSHGLDNEQFF
TRBV2	TRBJ1-5	CASRLGGGQPQHF
TRBV7-2	TRBJ1-1	CASSLDVGEAFF
TRBV5-1	TRBJ2-1	CASSFWDSGNEQFF
TRBV13	TRBJ1-2	CASSLSETGYGYTF
TRBV7-9	TRBJ2-2	CASSHGTSGGRPGELFF
TRBV9	TRBJ1-4	CASSPDGDNEKLFF
TRBV4-1	TRBJ1-5	CASGGQGNQPQHF
TRBV2	TRBJ2-3	CASGGGTSTDTQYF
TRBV19	TRBJ2-2	CASSIPLLAGELFF
TRBV6-1	TRBJ2-1	CASSGIGLAGSYNEQFF
TRBV3-1/TRBV3-2	TRBJ2-1	CASSLEVGSGSIIFNNEQFF
TRBV4-2	TRBJ2-1	CASSQEGTIGSEQFF
TRBV6-6	TRBJ2-7	CASSPQIPGQPIYEQYF
TRBV20-1	TRBJ1-2	CSAREEVGYTF
TRBV18	TRBJ2-6	CASSQGSGANVLTF
TRBV5-1	TRBJ2-6	CASSPTWTGGAAGANVLTF
TRBV19	TRBJ1-5	CASSISTGYQPQHF